One sample yielded the 28 T cell receptor beta chains listed below, sequenced in a study of T cells after yellow fever vaccination. TCRdb called the 5' RACE reads again in MiXCR, with one record for every CDR3 protein. The sample lists fewer than 350,000 distinct CDR3 sequences; approximately 4.5% were seen once. Sequencing was performed on PBMCs, taken 15 days after the yellow fever booster vaccination. The receptors come from a man in his late teens or twenties who received the YFV17D yellow fever vaccine.

There are a few counts of this clonotype. V and J are TRBV3-1 and TRBJ2-7; TRBD1 matches at 9 bases. CDR3 length equals 13 residues. Germline CDR1 is LGHDT and CDR2 is YNNKEL (reference sequence). Germline trimming cut 5 bases from V and 7 bases from J; bases unmatched to any gene: 6. The CDR3 nucleotides are TGTGCCAGCAGCGGGACAGGGCCTGGGGAGCAGTACTTC. Its translation is CASSGTGPGEQYF.

The table lists this clonotype with many counts. The V gene is TRBV7-2, the J gene TRBJ1-2; maybe TRBD1 (6 bases). This CDR3 contains 14 residues. From germline, CDR1 is SGHTA and CDR2 FQGNSA. Trimming removed 5 bases at V and 4 bases at J, with 14 bases between. In nucleotides, the CDR3 is TGTGCCAGCAGCCCGGGACAAGAGGGCTATGGCTACACCTTC. This translates into CASSPGQEGYGYTF.

There are many counts of this clonotype. This chain connects TRBV6-5 to TRBJ2-1; D gene ambiguous. The CDR3 runs 14 residues. The V end lost 6 bases, the J end lost 8 bases, and 17 bases lay between the germline ends. The V gene's germline CDR1 is MNHEY and CDR2 SVGAGI. CDR3 region: CASSLTDTLHEQFF. CDR3 sequence (DNA): TGTGCCAGCAGCCTCACCGACACCCTCCATGAGCAGTTCTTC.

This clonotype was counted at least ten times. For the CDR3, the DNA is TGTGCCAGCAGTTATCTTTTGGGCGACTCCTACAATGAGCAGTTCTTC. Protein sequence: CASSYLLGDSYNEQFF. The chain joins TRBV6-5 to TRBJ2-1; D gene uncertain. Germline loops: CDR1 MNHEY, CDR2 SVGAGI. The V end was cut by 3 bases, the J end by 0 bases, with 12 bases between. The CDR3 loop spans 16 amino acids.

This clonotype was recorded many times. The V gene is TRBV7-8, the J gene TRBJ2-1; TRBD2 aligns across 10 bases. From germline, CDR1 is SGHVS and CDR2 FQNEAQ. This CDR3 comprises 15 residues. V dropped 0 bases and J dropped 6; count of bases not matched to a gene: 2. Here the CDR3 DNA reads TGTGCCAGCAGCTTAGCTAAGCGGGGGGGCAATGAGCAGTTCTTC. It codes for CASSLAKRGGNEQFF.

This clonotype was found a few times. V usage is TRBV7-9 and J usage is TRBJ2-5; D may correspond to TRBD1 or TRBD2 (6 bases each). CDR1 SEHNR and CDR2 FQNEAQ come from the germline V gene (reference sequence). The CDR3 extends over 17 amino acids. V lost 4 bases, J lost 1 base, and 19 bases lay in between. The CDR3 loop reads CASSSLGRGQGQETQYF. For the CDR3, the DNA is TGTGCCAGCAGCTCCCTCGGCCGGGGGCAGGGCCAAGAGACCCAGTACTTC. Based on the CDR3 plus reference TRBV7-9 and TRBJ2-5, the full variable domain is DTGVSQNPRHKITKRGQNVTFRCDPISEHNRLYWYRQTLGQGPEFLTYFQNEAQLEKSRLLSDRFSAERPKGSFSTLEIQRTEQGDSAMYLCASSSLGRGQGQETQYFGPGTRLLVL.

This clonotype was seen many times. J is TRBJ1-5 and V is TRBV28; D uncertain. Germline V gives CDR1 MDHEN, CDR2 SYDVKM. The CDR3 is made up of 12 amino acids. Trimming removed 8 bases at V and 3 bases at J, with 8 bases between. The CDR3 bases are TGTGCCAGCCTACAGACCAATCAGCCCCAGCATTTT. This gives the protein CASLQTNQPQHF.

This clonotype was seen more than once but under ten times. A junction end diverges from the germline sequence, so it may reflect a read error. V usage is TRBV19 and J usage is TRBJ2-1; a weak D match, TRBD2 (6 bases). Looked up from germline, CDR1 is LNHDA and CDR2 is SQIVND (reference sequence). CDR3 size: 16 residues. The CDR3 loop is CASSQLSGLSHNEQFF. DNA for the CDR3: TGTGCCAGTAGTCAGTTGTCGGGACTCTCCCACAATGAGCAGTTCTTC.

This clonotype was detected ten times or more. The chain uses TRBV20-1 and TRBJ2-3; TRBD2 aligns across 8 bases. The germline V gene encodes CDR1 DFQATT and CDR2 SNEGSKA (reference sequence). Trimming at V came to 8 bases and at J to 10 bases, leaving 20 bases not matched to a gene. The CDR3 loop spans 15 amino acids. The CDR3 reads CSHSRLATMIRAQYF. In nucleotides, the CDR3 is TGCAGTCATAGCCGACTAGCGACGATGATCAGGGCGCAGTATTTT.

This rearrangement joins TRBV6-2 or TRBV6-3 to TRBJ1-2; 9 bases are a match to TRBD1. CDR1 MNHEY and CDR2 SVGEGT come from the germline V gene. This CDR3 is 15 amino acids long. The V gene end was trimmed by 2 bases and the J gene end by 5 bases; junction bases not matched to a gene: 6. The DNA of the CDR3 is TGTGCCAGCAGTTACCTTGGACAGGGGTCGTATGGCTACACCTTC. Amino acid sequence: CASSYLGQGSYGYTF.

This clonotype was observed a few times. The rearrangement uses TRBV20-1 and TRBJ2-1; no firm D call. Germline CDR1 reads DFQATT; CDR2 reads SNEGSKA (reference sequence). V lost 6 bases and J 3 bases, leaving 12 bases between the germline ends. This CDR3 spans 13 amino acids. CDR3 loop: CSADRVYYNEQFF. The CDR3 DNA reads as TGCAGTGCAGATCGGGTTTACTACAATGAGCAGTTCTTC.

This chain connects TRBV6-5 to TRBJ1-5; the D is unclear. The CDR3 spans 15 residues. CDR1 is MNHEY, CDR2 SVGAGI, per germline. The V end was cut by 0 bases, the J end by 7 bases, with 13 bases between. The CDR3: CASSYSASSSQPQHF. The CDR3 nucleotides are TGTGCCAGCAGTTACTCGGCCAGCTCAAGCCAGCCCCAGCATTTT.

The genes are TRBV12-3 or TRBV12-4 and TRBJ1-5; D remains ambiguous. This CDR3 contains 14 residues. Trimming removed 4 bases at V and 1 base at J, with 8 bases between. CDR3: CASSSKQSNQPQHF. In DNA, the CDR3 is TGTGCCAGCAGTTCGAAACAGAGCAATCAGCCCCAGCATTTT.

This clonotype has ten or more counts. CDR3 in amino acids: CSVEDPWAGPEKLFF. DNA for the CDR3: TGCAGCGTTGAAGATCCGTGGGCAGGGCCCGAAAAACTGTTTTTT. The V gene is TRBV29-1, the J gene TRBJ1-4, with D possibly being TRBD1 (5 bases). Between the trimmed V and J ends, which lost 0 bases and 8 bases, there was a span of 16 bases. The CDR3 sequence is 15 residues long. Per the germline V gene, CDR1 is SQVTM and CDR2 is ANQGSEA.

There are a few counts of this clonotype. The V and J genes are TRBV7-2 and TRBJ2-3; D could derive from TRBD1 or TRBD2 (5 bases each). V lost 4 bases, J lost 9 bases, and 14 bases lay in between. The CDR3 sequence is 13 residues long. Looked up from germline, CDR1 is SGHTA and CDR2 is FQGNSA. CDR3 residues: CASSYQRDATQYF. CDR3 sequence (DNA): TGTGCCAGCAGCTACCAACGGGACGCGACGCAGTATTTT.

This clonotype was detected only a few times. The genes are TRBV5-6 and TRBJ2-6; D possibly corresponds to TRBD1 (5 bases). There are 17 residues in the CDR3. The germline CDR1 and CDR2 sequences are SGHDT and YYEEEE. Trimming stripped 0 bases from V and 2 bases from J, with 12 bases between. The CDR3 is CASSLDRRVTGANVLTF. The CDR3 bases are TGTGCCAGCAGCTTGGACCGCAGGGTCACTGGGGCCAACGTCCTGACTTTC. Filled out from reference TRBV5-6 and TRBJ2-6, the complete variable domain reads DAGVTQSPTHLIKTRGQQVTLRCSPKSGHDTVSWYQQALGQGPQFIFQYYEEEERQRGNFPDRFSGHQFPNYSSELNVNALLLGDSALYLCASSLDRRVTGANVLTFGAGSRLTVL.

This clonotype was seen repeatedly, ten times or more. This sequence joins TRBV20-1 and TRBJ1-5; D call uncertain. The CDR3 totals 14 residues. Trimming shortened V by 1 base and J by 0 bases, and 7 bases separated the two germline ends. Germline V gene data show CDR1 as DFQATT and CDR2 as SNEGSKA (reference sequence). The CDR3: CSARGVDSNQPQHF. Here the CDR3 DNA reads TGCAGTGCTAGAGGGGTGGATAGCAATCAGCCCCAGCATTTT.

This clonotype was counted ten times or more. This chain joins TRBV5-1 and TRBJ2-5; D possibly corresponds to TRBD2 (6 bases). The V and J ends lost 4 bases and 5 bases respectively, with 12 bases between them. The CDR3 is 13 amino acids. Germline CDR1 is SGHRS and CDR2 is YFSETQ. CDR3 residues: CASSDSGRETQYF. Here the CDR3 DNA reads TGCGCCAGCAGCGACAGCGGGCGGGAGACCCAGTACTTC.

There are many counts of this clonotype. This rearrangement joins TRBV4-1 to TRBJ2-1, with 8 bases aligning to TRBD1. Germline-derived CDR1 and CDR2 are MGHRA and YSYEKL. The junction had 4 bases not matched to a gene; V was cut back by 1 base and J by 8 bases. This CDR3 comprises 14 residues. The CDR3 loop reads CASSQVSGGYEQFF. CDR3 nucleotides: TGCGCCAGCAGCCAAGTATCAGGGGGCTATGAGCAGTTCTTC.

The genes are TRBV25-1 and TRBJ1-2; D might be TRBD1 (5 bases). Trimming stripped 6 bases from V and 2 bases from J, with 10 bases between. The CDR3 runs to 13 residues. CDR1 and CDR2 from the germline V gene are MGHDK and SYGVNS. CDR3 DNA sequence: TGTGCCAGCAGGGGACTGGGCAACTATGGCTACACCTTC. Its translation is CASRGLGNYGYTF.

In its sample, this clonotype was seen many times. The chain employs TRBV5-1 and TRBJ1-1, with unresolved D. Trimming pared 2 bases from V and 7 bases from J, leaving 15 bases between. Germline lookup yields CDR1 SGHRS and CDR2 YFSETQ. This CDR3 is built from 14 residues. The CDR3 here is CASSLQNGRDEAFF. The CDR3, as DNA: TGCGCCAGCAGCTTACAGAACGGACGAGATGAAGCTTTCTTT.

In its sample, this clonotype was seen a few times. The genes are TRBV18 and TRBJ2-1; D uncertain. Per the germline V gene, CDR1 is KGHSH and CDR2 is LQKENI. This CDR3 comprises 13 residues. The ends were cut back, 0 bases at V and 8 bases at J, with 8 bases in the middle. The CDR3, as DNA: TGTGCCAGCTCACCACCCACAGTCCATGAGCAGTTCTTC. Amino acids: CASSPPTVHEQFF.

This clonotype appeared a few times. The rearrangement links TRBV20-1 to TRBJ2-1, with 9 nucleotides matching TRBD1. V lost 3 bases, J lost 9 bases, and 15 bases stayed unmatched. CDR1 and CDR2 (germline): DFQATT, SNEGSKA (reference sequence). The length of the CDR3 is 16 residues. DNA of the CDR3: TGCAGTGCTAGCTCCCCGAGGGACAGGGAGTCTAGTGAGCAGTTCTTC. Encoded protein: CSASSPRDRESSEQFF.

This clonotype was recorded at least ten times. V gene TRBV28 combines with J gene TRBJ2-7, with D unclear. Germline values: CDR1 MDHEN, CDR2 SYDVKM. With 3 bases removed from V and 3 bases from J, the gap between germline ends came to 9 bases. This CDR3 spans 13 amino acids. The chain's CDR3 is CASSLDGLYEQYF. DNA for the CDR3: TGTGCCAGCAGTTTGGACGGTCTCTACGAGCAGTACTTC.

At least ten counts were recorded for this clonotype. The chain joins TRBV7-3 to TRBJ2-3; D is perhaps TRBD2 (6 bases). This CDR3 region has 16 residues. Per germline, CDR1 SGHTA and CDR2 FQGTGA. V lost 4 bases, J lost 4 bases, and 18 bases lay in between. The CDR3, as DNA: TGTGCCAGCAGCTGGCTGGGGGGAGGCGGAGCAGATACGCAGTATTTT. This gives the protein CASSWLGGGGADTQYF.

This clonotype was seen repeatedly, ten times or more. The chain recombines TRBV7-2 with TRBJ2-3; TRBD2 matches 11 bases. CDR1 SGHTA and CDR2 FQGNSA come from the germline V gene. The length of the CDR3 is 17 residues. The J segment lost 8 bases and the V segment lost 0 bases, leaving 10 bases of the junction unmatched. CDR3 in amino acids: CASSLAPSGGYDGTQYF. CDR3 in DNA: TGTGCCAGCAGCTTAGCGCCTAGCGGGGGGTATGATGGTACGCAGTATTTT.

This clonotype occurred many times. The chain joins TRBV27 to TRBJ2-2; 7 bases fit TRBD2. Trimming removed 10 bases from V and 1 base from J; junction bases left unmatched: 9. This CDR3 has 15 amino acids. Looked up from germline, CDR1 is MNHEY and CDR2 is SMNVEV (reference sequence). CDR3 DNA: TGTGCCACGGGACTATGGCAGTTGAACACCGGGGAGCTGTTTTTT. This codes for CATGLWQLNTGELFF.

This clonotype was seen a handful of times. The chain recombines TRBV4-2 with TRBJ1-2, with D unclear. V gave up 1 base and J gave up 5 bases, with 17 bases separating them. CDR3 length: 16 residues. Germline CDR1 is LGHNA and CDR2 is YNFKEQ. CDR3 nucleotide sequence: TGTGCCAGCAGCCAAGGGGTATTGGAACCTACGTATGGCTACACCTTC. It is translated as CASSQGVLEPTYGYTF.